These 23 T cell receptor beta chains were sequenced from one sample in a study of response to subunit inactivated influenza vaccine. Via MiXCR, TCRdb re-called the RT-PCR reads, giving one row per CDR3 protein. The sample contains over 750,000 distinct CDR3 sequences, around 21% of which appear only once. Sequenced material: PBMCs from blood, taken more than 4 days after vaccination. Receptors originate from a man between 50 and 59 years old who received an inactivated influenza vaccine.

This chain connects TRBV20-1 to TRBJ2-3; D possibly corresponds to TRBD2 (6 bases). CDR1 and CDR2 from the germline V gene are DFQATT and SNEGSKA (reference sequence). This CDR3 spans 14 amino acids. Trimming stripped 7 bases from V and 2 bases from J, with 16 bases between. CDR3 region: CSGKGSGVTDTQYF. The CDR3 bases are TGCAGTGGTAAAGGGTCGGGAGTCACAGATACGCAGTATTTT.

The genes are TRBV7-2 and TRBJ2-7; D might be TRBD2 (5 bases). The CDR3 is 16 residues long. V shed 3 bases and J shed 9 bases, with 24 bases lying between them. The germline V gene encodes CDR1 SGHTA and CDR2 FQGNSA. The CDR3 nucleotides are TGTGCCAGCAGCTTTTCCGGAAGTGGGAGCCTTTTCGCGCAGTACTTC. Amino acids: CASSFSGSGSLFAQYF.

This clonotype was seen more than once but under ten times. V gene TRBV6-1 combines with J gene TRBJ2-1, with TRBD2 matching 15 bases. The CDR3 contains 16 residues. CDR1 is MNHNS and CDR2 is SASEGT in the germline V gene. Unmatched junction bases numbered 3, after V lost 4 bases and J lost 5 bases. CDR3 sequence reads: CASSGWTSGRDNEQFF. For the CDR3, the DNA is TGTGCCAGCAGTGGGTGGACTAGCGGGAGGGACAATGAGCAGTTCTTC.

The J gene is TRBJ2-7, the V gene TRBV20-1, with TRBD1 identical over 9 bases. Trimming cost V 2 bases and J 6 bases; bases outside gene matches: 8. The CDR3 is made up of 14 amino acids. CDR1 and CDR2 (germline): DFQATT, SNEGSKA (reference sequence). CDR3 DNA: TGCAGTGCTAGACAGGGGGACAGGGTGATCGAGCAGTACTTC. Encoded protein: CSARQGDRVIEQYF.

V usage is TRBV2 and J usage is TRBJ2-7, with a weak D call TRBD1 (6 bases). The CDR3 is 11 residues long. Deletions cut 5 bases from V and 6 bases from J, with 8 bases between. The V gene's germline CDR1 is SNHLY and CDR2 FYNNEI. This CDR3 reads CASSRQVEQYF. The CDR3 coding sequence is TGTGCCAGCAGTCGACAGGTCGAGCAGTACTTC.

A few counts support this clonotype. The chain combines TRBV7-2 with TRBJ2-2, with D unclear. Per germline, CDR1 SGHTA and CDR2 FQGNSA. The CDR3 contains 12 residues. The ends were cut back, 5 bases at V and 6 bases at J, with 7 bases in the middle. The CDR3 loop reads CASSKPPGELFF. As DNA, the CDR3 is TGTGCCAGCAGCAAGCCCCCCGGGGAGCTGTTTTTT.

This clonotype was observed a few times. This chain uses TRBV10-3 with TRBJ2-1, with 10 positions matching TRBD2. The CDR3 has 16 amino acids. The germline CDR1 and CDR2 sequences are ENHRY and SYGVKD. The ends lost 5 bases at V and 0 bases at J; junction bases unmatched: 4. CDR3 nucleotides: TGTGCCATCAGTCCCGGGACTAGCGTCTCCTACAATGAGCAGTTCTTC. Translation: CAISPGTSVSYNEQFF.

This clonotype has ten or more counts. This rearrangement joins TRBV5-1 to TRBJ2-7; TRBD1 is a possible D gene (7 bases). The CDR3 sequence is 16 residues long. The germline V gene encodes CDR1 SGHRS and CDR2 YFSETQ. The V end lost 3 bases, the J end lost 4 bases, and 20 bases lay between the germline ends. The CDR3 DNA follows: TGCGCCAGCAGCTCCTCCGGGACAGAGGGGGGATACGAGCAGTACTTC. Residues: CASSSSGTEGGYEQYF.

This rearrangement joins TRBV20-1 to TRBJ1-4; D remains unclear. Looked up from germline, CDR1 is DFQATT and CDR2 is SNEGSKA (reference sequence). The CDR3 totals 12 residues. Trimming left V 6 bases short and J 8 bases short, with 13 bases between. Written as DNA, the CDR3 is TGCAGTGCGTACTCCCTGGGAGAAAAACTGTTTTTT. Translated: CSAYSLGEKLFF.

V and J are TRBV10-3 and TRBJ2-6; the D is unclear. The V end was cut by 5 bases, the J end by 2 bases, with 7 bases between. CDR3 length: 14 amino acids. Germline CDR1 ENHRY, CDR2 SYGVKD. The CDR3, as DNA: TGTGCCATCAGTTACATAGCTGGGGCCAACGTCCTGACTTTC. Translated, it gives CAISYIAGANVLTF.

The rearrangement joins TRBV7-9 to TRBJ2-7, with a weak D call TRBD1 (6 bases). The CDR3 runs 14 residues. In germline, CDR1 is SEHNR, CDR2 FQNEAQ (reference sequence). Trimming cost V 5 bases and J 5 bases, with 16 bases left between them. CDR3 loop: CASSPLGGRDEQYF. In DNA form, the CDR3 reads TGTGCCAGCAGCCCCCTAGGGGGTCGGGACGAGCAGTACTTC.

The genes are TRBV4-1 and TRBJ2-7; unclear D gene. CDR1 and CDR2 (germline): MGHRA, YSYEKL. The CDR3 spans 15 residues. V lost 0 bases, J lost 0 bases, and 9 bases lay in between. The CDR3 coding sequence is TGCGCCAGCAGCCAAGAAGGCGGACCCTCCTACGAGCAGTACTTC. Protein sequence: CASSQEGGPSYEQYF.

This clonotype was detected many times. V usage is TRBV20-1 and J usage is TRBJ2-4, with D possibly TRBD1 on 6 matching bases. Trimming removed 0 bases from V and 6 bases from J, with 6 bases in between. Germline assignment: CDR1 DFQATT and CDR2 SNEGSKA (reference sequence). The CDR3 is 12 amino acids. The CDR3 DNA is TGCAGTGCTAGAGAGACAGGAAACATTCAGTACTTC. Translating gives CSARETGNIQYF.

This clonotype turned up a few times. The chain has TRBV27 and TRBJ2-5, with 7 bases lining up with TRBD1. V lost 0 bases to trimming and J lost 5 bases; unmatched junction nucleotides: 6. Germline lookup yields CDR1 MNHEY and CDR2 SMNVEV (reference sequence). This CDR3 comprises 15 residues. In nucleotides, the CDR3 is TGTGCCAGCAGTTTATCTTTGGCCAGGGGGGAGACCCAGTACTTC. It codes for CASSLSLARGETQYF.

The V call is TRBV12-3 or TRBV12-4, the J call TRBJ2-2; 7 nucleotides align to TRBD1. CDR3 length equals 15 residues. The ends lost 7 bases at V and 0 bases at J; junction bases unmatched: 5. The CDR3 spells CASIGTVANTGELFF. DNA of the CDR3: TGTGCCAGCATCGGGACAGTCGCGAACACCGGGGAGCTGTTTTTT.

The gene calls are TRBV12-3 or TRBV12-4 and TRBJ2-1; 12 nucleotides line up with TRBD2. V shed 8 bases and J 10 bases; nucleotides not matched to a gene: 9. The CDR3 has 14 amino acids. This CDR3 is CASVSSGRAGEQFF. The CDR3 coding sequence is TGTGCCAGCGTTTCTAGCGGGAGGGCGGGAGAGCAGTTCTTC.

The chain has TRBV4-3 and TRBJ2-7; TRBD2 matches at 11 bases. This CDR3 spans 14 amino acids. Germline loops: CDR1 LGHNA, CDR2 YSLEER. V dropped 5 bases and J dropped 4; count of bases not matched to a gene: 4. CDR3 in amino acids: CASSALAGGYEQYF. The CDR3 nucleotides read TGCGCCAGCAGCGCTCTAGCGGGAGGATACGAGCAGTACTTC.

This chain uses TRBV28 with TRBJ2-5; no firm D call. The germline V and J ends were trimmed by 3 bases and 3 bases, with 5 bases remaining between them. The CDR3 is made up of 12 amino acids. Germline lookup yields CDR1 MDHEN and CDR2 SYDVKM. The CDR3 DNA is TGTGCCAGCAGTTTCGTGAAAGAGACCCAGTACTTC. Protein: CASSFVKETQYF.

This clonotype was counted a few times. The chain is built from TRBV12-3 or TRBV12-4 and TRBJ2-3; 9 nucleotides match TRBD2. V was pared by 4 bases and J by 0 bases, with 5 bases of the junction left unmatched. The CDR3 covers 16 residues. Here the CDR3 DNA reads TGTGCCAGCAGTTACGGACTAGCGCTTAGCACAGATACGCAGTATTTT. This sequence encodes CASSYGLALSTDTQYF.

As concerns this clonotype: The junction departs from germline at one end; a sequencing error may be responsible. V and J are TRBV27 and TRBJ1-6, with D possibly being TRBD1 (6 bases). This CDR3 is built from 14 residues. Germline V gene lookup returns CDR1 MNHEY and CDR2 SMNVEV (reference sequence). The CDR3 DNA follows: TGTGCCAGCAGTTTACGGGGCAGGGGCTCACCCCTCTACTTT. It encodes CASSLRGRGSPLYF.

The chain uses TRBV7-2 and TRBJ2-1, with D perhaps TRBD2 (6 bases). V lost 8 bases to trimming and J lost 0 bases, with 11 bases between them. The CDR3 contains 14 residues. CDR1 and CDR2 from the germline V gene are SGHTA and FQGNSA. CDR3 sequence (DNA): TGTGCCAGCTGGCGGGGAAGCTCCTACAATGAGCAGTTCTTC. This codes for CASWRGSSYNEQFF.

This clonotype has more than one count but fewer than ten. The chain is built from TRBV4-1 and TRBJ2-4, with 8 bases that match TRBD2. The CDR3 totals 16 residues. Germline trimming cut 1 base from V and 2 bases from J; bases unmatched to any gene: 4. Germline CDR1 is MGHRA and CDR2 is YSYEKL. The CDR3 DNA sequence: TGCGCCAGCAGCCAAGTCGGGGGGGCCCCCAAAAACATTCAGTACTTC. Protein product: CASSQVGGAPKNIQYF.

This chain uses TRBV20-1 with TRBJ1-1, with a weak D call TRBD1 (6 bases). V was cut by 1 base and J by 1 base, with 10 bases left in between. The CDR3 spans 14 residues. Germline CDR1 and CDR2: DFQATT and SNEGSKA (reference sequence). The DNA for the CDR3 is TGCAGTGCTAGAGTCGGACAGACGAACACTGAAGCTTTCTTT. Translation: CSARVGQTNTEAFF.